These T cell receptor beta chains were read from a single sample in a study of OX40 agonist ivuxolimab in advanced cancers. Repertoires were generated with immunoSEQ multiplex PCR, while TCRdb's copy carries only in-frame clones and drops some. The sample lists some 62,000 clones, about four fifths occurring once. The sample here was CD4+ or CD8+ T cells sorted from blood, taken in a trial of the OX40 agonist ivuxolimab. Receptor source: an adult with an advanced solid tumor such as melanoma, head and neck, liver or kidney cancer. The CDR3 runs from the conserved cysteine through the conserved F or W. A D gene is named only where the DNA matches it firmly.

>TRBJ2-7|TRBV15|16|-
TGTGCCACCAGCAGAGATGAGGGCAGGCTATCCTACGAGCAGTACTTC
CATSRDEGRLSYEQYF
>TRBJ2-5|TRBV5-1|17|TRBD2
TGCGCCAGCAGCTTGGACGGGCTAGCGGGAGGCACGAAGACCCAGTACTTC
CASSLDGLAGGTKTQYF
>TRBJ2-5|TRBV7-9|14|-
TGTGCCAGCAGCGTACCGGGACTCCAAGAGACCCAGTACTTC
CASSVPGLQETQYF
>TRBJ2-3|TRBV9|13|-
TGTGCCAGCAGCGTAGCTTTGGCAGATACGCAGTATTTT
CASSVALADTQYF
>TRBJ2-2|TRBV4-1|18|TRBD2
TGCGCCAGCAGCCAAGGGGGACTAGCGGGAGTAGGCACCGGGGAGCTGTTTTTT
CASSQGGLAGVGTGELFF
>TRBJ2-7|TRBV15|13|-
TGTGCCACCAGCAGAGGGTACAGTTACGAGCAGTACTTC
CATSRGYSYEQYF
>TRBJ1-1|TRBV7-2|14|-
TGTGCCAGCAGCCTCCGGGCCTTGTACACTGAAGCTTTCTTT
CASSLRALYTEAFF
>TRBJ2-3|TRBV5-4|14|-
TGTGCCAGCAGCCCCCCGGACGGGACAGATACGCAGTATTTT
CASSPPDGTDTQYF
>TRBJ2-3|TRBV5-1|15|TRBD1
TGCGCCAGCAGCTTGGCCCAGGGGGGCACAGATACGCAGTATTTT
CASSLAQGGTDTQYF
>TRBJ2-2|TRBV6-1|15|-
TGTGCCAGCAATCGACAGACCGCGAACACCGGGGAGCTGTTTTTT
CASNRQTANTGELFF
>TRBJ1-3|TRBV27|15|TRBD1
TGTGCCAGCAGTTCCTACGGACAGGCTGGAAACACCATATATTTT
CASSSYGQAGNTIYF
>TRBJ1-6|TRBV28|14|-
TGTGCCAGCAGTTTCGCGCAGAATAATTCACCCCTCCACTTT
CASSFAQNNSPLHF
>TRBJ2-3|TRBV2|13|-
TGTGCCAGCAGATGGGGGGAGGAGGATACGCAGTATTTT
CASRWGEEDTQYF